The 26 T cell receptor beta chains listed next were all sequenced from one sample in a study of shared clonotypes between healthy human individuals. The data were produced by immunoSEQ multiplex PCR, yet TCRdb's version contains in-frame clones alone and is incomplete. The table shows some 2,400,000 clones, with under 97% occurring only once. Material for sequencing was naive CD4+ T cells sorted from blood. Described subset: CD45RA+ positively selected. Receptors originate from a man aged 18 to 29 in good health.

This clone was counted once. Additional DNA sequences in this sample encode the identical CDR3. V usage is TRBV11-2 and J usage is TRBJ2-5; TRBD2 matches 8 bases. V was pared by 5 bases and J by 2 bases, with 4 bases of the junction left unmatched. Germline assignment: CDR1 SGHAT and CDR2 FQNNGV. The CDR3 is 14 residues long. CDR3 coding DNA: TGTGCCAGCAGCCTGGCGGGGGGACAAGAGACCCAGTACTTC. Its translation is CASSLAGGQETQYF.

The chain combines TRBV5-6 with TRBJ2-6; D is undetermined. Per the germline V gene, CDR1 is SGHDT and CDR2 is YYEEEE. CDR3 length: 19 residues. V was pared by 3 bases and J by 0 bases, with 19 bases between. This chain's CDR3 is CASSSRKRTANSGANVLTF. CDR3 DNA: TGTGCCAGCAGCTCCCGAAAACGAACAGCTAACTCTGGGGCCAACGTCCTGACTTTC.

V gene TRBV6-5 combines with J gene TRBJ1-6; D call uncertain. Germline values: CDR1 MNHEY, CDR2 SVGAGI. The ends were cut back, 6 bases at V and 3 bases at J, with 12 bases in the middle. This CDR3 comprises 15 residues. The CDR3 nucleotides are TGTGCCAGCAGGCCCGCCGGCCTCTATAATTCACCCCTCCACTTT. As protein: CASRPAGLYNSPLHF.

This clone appeared once. The chain uses TRBV9 and TRBJ2-3; 13 nucleotides align to TRBD2. CDR1 is SGDLS and CDR2 is YYNGEE in the germline V gene. V trimming: 5 bases; J trimming: 0 bases; junction bases outside the gene matches: 6. The CDR3 extends over 17 amino acids. This chain's CDR3 is CASSYGTSGISTDTQYF. CDR3 nucleotides: TGTGCCAGCAGTTATGGGACTAGCGGGATTAGCACAGATACGCAGTATTTT. Using reference TRBV9 and TRBJ2-3 for the parts outside the CDR3, the full variable domain is DSGVTQTPKHLITATGQRVTLRCSPRSGDLSVYWYQQSLDQGLQFLIQYYNGEERAKGNILERFSAQQFPDLHSELNLSSLELGDSALYFCASSYGTSGISTDTQYFGPGTRLTVL.

Comments on this clone: The sample contains more than one DNA sequence encoding this CDR3. The V gene is TRBV6-5, the J gene TRBJ2-7; D perhaps matches TRBD1 (5 bases). The length of the CDR3 is 13 residues. Germline lookup yields CDR1 MNHEY and CDR2 SVGAGI. V was pared by 6 bases and J by 2 bases, with 11 bases between. The CDR3 DNA is TGTGCCAGCAGAACAGGCGGAGCCTACGAGCAGTACTTC. This codes for CASRTGGAYEQYF.

The chain couples TRBV7-2 to TRBJ2-1; 7 bases are a match to TRBD1. Germline V gene lookup returns CDR1 SGHTA and CDR2 FQGNSA. This CDR3 contains 14 residues. V lost 4 bases and J lost 12; bases outside the gene matches: 12. CDR3 sequence: CASSSGTEAYRQFF. CDR3 bases: TGTGCCAGCAGCTCCGGGACAGAGGCTTATAGGCAGTTCTTC.

The chain uses TRBV5-1 and TRBJ1-1; D remains ambiguous. Germline values: CDR1 SGHRS, CDR2 YFSETQ. There are 13 residues in the CDR3. V was trimmed by 4 bases and J by 1 base, leaving 8 bases between them. The CDR3 bases are TGCGCCAGCAGCCAGTGGGAGAACACTGAAGCTTTCTTT. It translates to CASSQWENTEAFF.

The genes are TRBV29-1 and TRBJ2-3, with D uncertain. CDR3 length equals 15 residues. V was pared by 0 bases and J by 6 bases, with 16 bases between. CDR1 is SQVTM and CDR2 is ANQGSEA in the germline V gene. The DNA of the CDR3 is TGCAGCGTTGAAGATCAGGCGTCCCCGTCCGATACGCAGTATTTT. Its protein is CSVEDQASPSDTQYF.

This chain joins TRBV2 and TRBJ2-5, with a weak D call TRBD2 (5 bases). The CDR3 is 13 amino acids. The germline V gene encodes CDR1 SNHLY and CDR2 FYNNEI. V lost 8 bases and J 5 bases, leaving 15 bases between the germline ends. The CDR3 here is CASVLAPPETQYF. The CDR3 coding sequence is TGTGCCAGCGTTCTAGCCCCTCCCGAGACCCAGTACTTC.

As DNA, the CDR3 is TGTGCCAGCAGCTTAACGCTCGATAGGGGCGATACGCAGTATTTT. It translates to CASSLTLDRGDTQYF. The chain combines TRBV7-3 with TRBJ2-3; tentative D call: TRBD1 (5 bases). Trimming removed 0 bases from V and 6 bases from J, with 13 bases in between. The CDR3 runs to 15 residues. Germline-derived CDR1 and CDR2 are SGHTA and FQGTGA.

The genes are TRBV5-1 and TRBJ1-2; D perhaps matches TRBD1 (5 bases). The CDR3 is 15 amino acids. Trimming cost V 4 bases and J 5 bases, with 18 bases left between them. CDR1 and CDR2 (germline): SGHRS, YFSETQ. CDR3 sequence: CASSQEYGRVYGYTF. CDR3 bases: TGCGCCAGCAGCCAAGAGTACGGCAGGGTGTATGGCTACACCTTC.

The V gene is TRBV2, the J gene TRBJ2-1, with 11 positions matching TRBD2. Trimming removed 6 bases from V and 5 bases from J; junction bases left unmatched: 6. Germline CDR1 is SNHLY and CDR2 is FYNNEI. The CDR3 is made up of 15 amino acids. This CDR3 is CASRAGTSGHNEQFF. The CDR3 DNA reads as TGTGCCAGCAGGGCCGGGACTAGCGGCCACAATGAGCAGTTCTTC.

For this clone: The same CDR3 is also encoded by other DNA sequences in this sample. V gene TRBV18 combines with J gene TRBJ2-5, with 9 positions matching TRBD2. V dropped 3 bases and J dropped 5; count of bases not matched to a gene: 4. CDR1 is KGHSH and CDR2 is LQKENI in the germline V gene. The CDR3 has 14 residues. CDR3 DNA: TGTGCCAGCTCACCGGGACTAGCCGGGGAGACCCAGTACTTC. Translating it yields CASSPGLAGETQYF.

The rearrangement uses TRBV27 and TRBJ2-2; 7 bases are a match to TRBD2. Germline CDR1 is MNHEY and CDR2 is SMNVEV (reference sequence). The CDR3 has 13 residues. Trimming at V came to 5 bases and at J to 6 bases, leaving 3 bases not matched to a gene. CDR3 amino acids: CASSPRGAGELFF. CDR3 sequence (DNA): TGTGCCAGCAGTCCCCGGGGGGCCGGGGAGCTGTTTTTT.

V is TRBV5-6 and J is TRBJ1-1; no firm D call. CDR1 and CDR2 from the germline V gene are SGHDT and YYEEEE. The CDR3 length is 13 residues. V was trimmed by 2 bases and J by 1 base, leaving 6 bases between them. The CDR3 region is CASSLWENTEAFF. DNA of the CDR3: TGTGCCAGCAGCTTATGGGAGAACACTGAAGCTTTCTTT.

In this sample, this clone turned up a few times. The sample has other DNA sequences that encode this CDR3 too. The V gene is TRBV5-4, the J gene TRBJ2-3; TRBD2 agrees at 10 bases. The CDR3 runs to 16 residues. V lost 2 bases to trimming and J lost 1 base; unmatched junction nucleotides: 4. Germline loops: CDR1 SGHNT, CDR2 YYREEE (reference sequence). As DNA, the CDR3 is TGTGCCAGCAGCTTTAGCGGGGGGCGTCGCACAGATACGCAGTATTTT. Protein product: CASSFSGGRRTDTQYF.

The chain has TRBV5-1 and TRBJ1-1; D remains ambiguous. This CDR3 is 15 amino acids long. Germline lookup yields CDR1 SGHRS and CDR2 YFSETQ. V dropped 1 base and J dropped 1 base, with 11 bases sitting between them. The CDR3 loop reads CASSLNPVPNTEAFF. DNA for the CDR3: TGCGCCAGCAGCTTGAACCCGGTACCGAACACTGAAGCTTTCTTT.

Turning to this clone: The same CDR3 is also encoded by other DNA sequences in this sample. The gene calls are TRBV5-4 and TRBJ2-2; no reliable D call. V lost 0 bases, J lost 4 bases, and 4 bases lay in between. The germline V gene has CDR1 SGHNT and CDR2 YYREEE (reference sequence). CDR3 size: 13 residues. CDR3 region: CASSLAPTGELFF. The CDR3 DNA is TGTGCCAGCAGCTTGGCCCCCACCGGGGAGCTGTTTTTT.

The rearrangement joins TRBV5-4 to TRBJ2-5; 7 positions match TRBD1. The CDR3 has 15 residues. Losses at the gene ends were 4 bases for V and 0 bases for J; bases not matched to a gene: 6. Per germline, CDR1 SGHNT and CDR2 YYREEE (reference sequence). Here the CDR3 DNA reads TGTGCCAGCAGCCCTAGGGGGCCCCACCAAGAGACCCAGTACTTC. Amino acids: CASSPRGPHQETQYF.

This clone appeared a single time. The chain uses TRBV7-9 and TRBJ2-1; TRBD1 matches 8 bases. Per the germline V gene, CDR1 is SEHNR and CDR2 is FQNEAQ (reference sequence). J gave up 5 bases and V 5 bases, and 8 bases lay outside the gene matches. The CDR3 totals 15 residues. The CDR3 DNA is TGTGCCAGCAGCGCAGGTGACAGGGGTCACAATGAGCAGTTCTTC. Residues: CASSAGDRGHNEQFF.

The chain carries TRBV5-1 and TRBJ2-1; 9 nucleotides agree with TRBD2. CDR1 and CDR2 (germline): SGHRS, YFSETQ. The CDR3 sequence is 14 residues long. With V trimmed by 2 bases and J by 10 bases, 7 bases remained unmatched. The CDR3 nucleotides read TGCGCCAGCAGCTTTGTAGCGGGAGAATTAGAGCAGTTCTTC. This codes for CASSFVAGELEQFF.

A word on this clone: Other DNA sequences in the same sample also yield this CDR3. The chain combines TRBV6-6 with TRBJ1-6, with D unresolved. This CDR3 region has 13 residues. V shed 3 bases and J shed 6 bases, with 6 bases lying between them. Per germline, CDR1 MNHNY and CDR2 SVGAGI (reference sequence). The CDR3 nucleotides are TGTGCCAGCAGTTATGTCGGTAATTCACCCCTCCACTTT. Residues: CASSYVGNSPLHF.

The chain employs TRBV19 and TRBJ2-7; 12 nucleotides match TRBD2. The CDR3 is made up of 15 amino acids. Germline trimming cut 7 bases from V and 6 bases from J; bases unmatched to any gene: 10. Germline lookup yields CDR1 LNHDA and CDR2 SQIVND (reference sequence). The CDR3 DNA sequence: TGTGCCAGTACCCAGACGCTAGCGGGAGGGGGCGAGCAGTACTTC. It specifies CASTQTLAGGGEQYF.

The rearrangement uses TRBV5-4 and TRBJ1-6; 8 bases map to TRBD1. Per germline, CDR1 SGHNT and CDR2 YYREEE (reference sequence). This CDR3 spans 15 amino acids. V dropped 4 bases and J dropped 6; count of bases not matched to a gene: 6. CDR3 in DNA: TGTGCCAGCAGCCCAGGGGGCGTGAGTAATTCACCCCTCCACTTT. Translating it yields CASSPGGVSNSPLHF.

CDR3 amino acids: CASSSNAGLVNEQFF. The DNA for the CDR3 is TGTGCCAGCAGCTCAAACGCGGGTCTAGTTAATGAGCAGTTCTTC. The chain employs TRBV5-5 and TRBJ2-1, with a weak D call TRBD2 (5 bases). Trimming took 3 bases from V and 7 from J, leaving 17 bases between them. The CDR3 is 15 residues long. Germline CDR1 reads SGHKS; CDR2 reads YYEKEE (reference sequence).

The chain couples TRBV6-4 to TRBJ1-1, with unresolved D. Germline assignment: CDR1 MRHNA and CDR2 SNTAGT. V dropped 3 bases and J dropped 1 base, with 6 bases sitting between them. The CDR3 covers 13 residues. CDR3 bases: TGTGCCAGCAGTGAGCCGGAGAACACTGAAGCTTTCTTT. Protein sequence: CASSEPENTEAFF.